The 22 T cell receptor beta chains below were found in one sample sequenced in a study of blood T cells in healthy people across ages. The authors ran a second PCR of about 7 to 11 cycles using a sample-barcoded 5' primer and a J-beta primer mix. TCRdb re-called the 5' RACE reads through MiXCR, storing one row per CDR3 protein. The sample yields around 620,000 distinct CDR3 sequences, 25% to 30% seen once. Sequenced material: blood. All receptors come from a woman in her 70s in good health.

V is TRBV6-5 and J is TRBJ1-3; 8 bases agree with TRBD1. J lost 4 bases, V lost 3 bases, and 8 bases had no gene match. Germline V lookup: CDR1 MNHEY, CDR2 SVGAGI. This CDR3 has 16 residues. The CDR3: CASSYSGGARGNTIYF. In nucleotides, the CDR3 is TGTGCCAGCAGTTATTCAGGGGGCGCGAGGGGAAACACCATATATTTT.

The DNA of the CDR3 is TGTGCCAGCAGCTTATCGGGGGACAGGAACACTGAAGCTTTCTTT. As protein: CASSLSGDRNTEAFF. The V and J genes are TRBV7-2 and TRBJ1-1, with TRBD1 matching 7 bases. With 2 bases clipped from V and 1 base from J, the junction kept 4 bases outside the gene matches. Germline values: CDR1 SGHTA, CDR2 FQGNSA. CDR3 length: 15 residues.

The chain couples TRBV6-6 to TRBJ2-1; D is unresolved. Germline lookup yields CDR1 MNHNY and CDR2 SVGAGI (reference sequence). This CDR3 is 14 amino acids long. V dropped 8 bases and J dropped 4 bases, with 15 bases sitting between them. CDR3 sequence reads: CASADSHRYNEQFF. Here the CDR3 DNA reads TGTGCCAGCGCTGACTCTCACAGATACAATGAGCAGTTCTTC.

This clonotype was detected only a few times. The rearrangement uses TRBV10-3 and TRBJ2-7, with TRBD2 matching 12 bases. Looked up from germline, CDR1 is ENHRY and CDR2 is SYGVKD. Trimming removed 6 bases from V and 6 bases from J; junction bases left unmatched: 6. CDR3 size: 14 residues. CDR3 loop: CAIRPGLAGLEQYF. CDR3 in DNA: TGTGCCATCAGGCCAGGACTAGCGGGGCTCGAGCAGTACTTC.

The CDR3 DNA is TGTGCCAGCAGTGAGGAGGCGCCCGGCTCTGGGGCCAACGTCCTGACTTTC. Encoded protein: CASSEEAPGSGANVLTF. The rearrangement uses TRBV2 and TRBJ2-6, with D perhaps TRBD2 (5 bases). This CDR3 region has 17 residues. Trimming cost V 3 bases and J 0 bases, with 12 bases left between them. Germline CDR1 and CDR2: SNHLY and FYNNEI.

A remark on this clonotype: One end of the junction does not line up with germline, which may come from a read error. The chain recombines TRBV7-3 with TRBJ2-5, with unresolved D. Per germline, CDR1 SGHTA and CDR2 FQGTGA. CDR3 size: 12 residues. The CDR3 loop reads CTSSRNGETQYF. In DNA, the CDR3 is TGTACCAGCAGCCGAAACGGAGAGACCCAGTACTTC.

This clonotype was seen a few times. This chain links TRBV29-1 with TRBJ1-2; D may be TRBD1 (5 bases). There are 12 residues in the CDR3. V was cut by 5 bases and J by 3 bases, with 10 bases left in between. Germline V lookup: CDR1 SQVTM, CDR2 ANQGSEA. CDR3 sequence (DNA): TGCAGCGTTTCCGGGGCCCACTATGGCTACACCTTC. Translated: CSVSGAHYGYTF.

There are a few counts of this clonotype. The chain links TRBV12-3 or TRBV12-4 to TRBJ2-1, with 15 bases matching TRBD2. The CDR3 is 16 amino acids. V gave up 6 bases and J gave up 7 bases; unmatched junction bases: 7. In nucleotides, the CDR3 is TGTGCCAGCAGACGGACTAGCGGGGGGGCCTGGAATGAGCAGTTCTTC. Translated, it gives CASRRTSGGAWNEQFF.

V gene TRBV6-2 or TRBV6-3 combines with J gene TRBJ1-2; D possibly corresponds to TRBD1 (6 bases). V was shortened by 5 bases and J by 7 bases, with 14 bases between the two germline ends. CDR1 MNHEY and CDR2 SVGEGT come from the germline V gene. The CDR3 runs to 13 residues. The chain's CDR3 is CASSLRGLGGYTF. Here the CDR3 DNA reads TGTGCCAGCAGTCTCCGGGGGCTCGGTGGCTACACCTTC.

The chain carries TRBV11-2 and TRBJ2-1; TRBD1 matches at 7 bases. The CDR3 covers 14 residues. V trimming: 3 bases; J trimming: 5 bases; junction bases outside the gene matches: 4. The germline V gene encodes CDR1 SGHAT and CDR2 FQNNGV. The CDR3 DNA follows: TGTGCCAGCAGCTTTGGGACAGCAAACAATGAGCAGTTCTTC. Translation gives CASSFGTANNEQFF.

CDR3 DNA: TGCAGTGTTCCTACGACAGGGGGTGTCTATGGCTACACCTTC. Its translation is CSVPTTGGVYGYTF. The V call is TRBV20-1, the J call TRBJ1-2; 9 bases align to TRBD1. CDR1 and CDR2 from the germline V gene are DFQATT and SNEGSKA (reference sequence). The J segment lost 4 bases and the V segment lost 7 bases, leaving 10 bases of the junction unmatched. The length of the CDR3 is 14 residues.

The chain combines TRBV9 with TRBJ2-5; D possibly corresponds to TRBD2 (6 bases). Germline CDR1 and CDR2: SGDLS and YYNGEE. V was pared by 0 bases and J by 7 bases, with 22 bases between. This CDR3 spans 17 amino acids. The CDR3 reads CASSVALRGTLRGTQYF. The DNA of the CDR3 is TGTGCCAGCAGCGTAGCTCTTCGGGGGACGTTAAGGGGGACCCAGTACTTC.

This sequence joins TRBV7-7 and TRBJ2-5, with no clear D. V lost 0 bases to trimming and J lost 5 bases, with 16 bases between them. The CDR3 has 16 amino acids. Germline CDR1 is SSHAT and CDR2 is FNYEAQ (reference sequence). The DNA for the CDR3 is TGTGCCAGCAGCTTAGCGGCTCCGGGCCCCCTGGAGACCCAGTACTTC. Translating gives CASSLAAPGPLETQYF.

This clonotype was found a few times. This sequence joins TRBV29-1 and TRBJ2-7; TRBD1 aligns across 7 bases. The CDR3 consists of 12 residues. Losses at the gene ends were 4 bases for V and 7 bases for J; bases not matched to a gene: 7. CDR1 is SQVTM, CDR2 ANQGSEA, per germline. CDR3 DNA sequence: TGCAGCGTTGGCGACAGGGCTAGGGAGCAGTACTTC. Amino acid sequence: CSVGDRAREQYF.

This clonotype was detected many times. This chain joins TRBV5-1 and TRBJ2-7, with TRBD2 identical over 10 bases. The CDR3 is made up of 13 amino acids. Germline lookup yields CDR1 SGHRS and CDR2 YFSETQ. V was pared by 3 bases and J by 7 bases, with 4 bases of the junction left unmatched. CDR3 region: CASSWGLAMEQYF. CDR3 DNA sequence: TGCGCCAGCAGCTGGGGACTAGCGATGGAGCAGTACTTC.

V usage is TRBV12-3 or TRBV12-4 and J usage is TRBJ2-3; the D is unclear. CDR3 length: 16 residues. Trimming stripped 8 bases from V and 2 bases from J, with 20 bases between. CDR3 nucleotide sequence: TGTGCCAGCCAATTTCCTCCGGGCCCCTCCACAGATACGCAGTATTTT. Translating it yields CASQFPPGPSTDTQYF.

This clonotype was counted a few times. This chain uses TRBV12-3 or TRBV12-4 with TRBJ1-4; no definite D call. CDR3 size: 14 residues. Trimming stripped 1 base from V and 10 bases from J, with 13 bases between. The CDR3 nucleotides read TGTGCCAGCAGTTTAGATGGTTGGTCAGGAAAACTGTTTTTT. Amino acids: CASSLDGWSGKLFF.

This clonotype was seen at least ten times. CDR3 in DNA: TGTGCCAGCAGTACTCTAAATGAAGCTTTCTTT. This codes for CASSTLNEAFF. The J gene is TRBJ1-1, the V gene TRBV6-6; no firm D call. The CDR3 covers 11 residues. Germline assignment: CDR1 MNHNY and CDR2 SVGAGI (reference sequence). Trimming took off 5 bases at V and 7 bases at J, with 8 bases between the two ends.

The V call is TRBV6-6, the J call TRBJ1-1; D is undetermined. V lost 6 bases to trimming and J lost 0 bases, with 5 bases between them. Germline V gene sequence: CDR1 MNHNY, CDR2 SVGAGI (reference sequence). This CDR3 has 12 amino acids. The CDR3 is CASRTMNTEAFF. The DNA of the CDR3 is TGTGCCAGCAGAACTATGAACACTGAAGCTTTCTTT.

This clonotype was counted between two and nine times. The chain uses TRBV20-1 and TRBJ2-1; 9 nucleotides align to TRBD2. CDR1 and CDR2 from the germline V gene are DFQATT and SNEGSKA (reference sequence). There are 16 residues in the CDR3. V was clipped by 1 base and J by 8 bases; unmatched bases: 12. CDR3 sequence reads: CSARGTSGLAHYEQFF. In DNA, the CDR3 is TGCAGTGCTAGAGGTACCTCGGGACTAGCTCACTATGAGCAGTTCTTC.

The chain recombines TRBV20-1 with TRBJ2-3; perhaps TRBD2 as D (6 bases). V was shortened by 2 bases and J by 4 bases, with 13 bases between the two germline ends. The CDR3 spans 14 residues. Germline CDR1 DFQATT, CDR2 SNEGSKA (reference sequence). The CDR3 DNA follows: TGCAGTGCTAGATTCGAGGGCGGGGCAGATACGCAGTATTTT. It yields the protein CSARFEGGADTQYF.

This chain joins TRBV29-1 and TRBJ2-5; the D is unclear. The CDR3 has 12 amino acids. The ends were cut back, 7 bases at V and 1 base at J, with 10 bases in the middle. Germline-derived CDR1 and CDR2 are SQVTM and ANQGSEA. The CDR3 loop is CSGTEPQETQYF. The CDR3 DNA reads as TGCAGCGGGACGGAACCCCAAGAGACCCAGTACTTC.